These T cell receptor beta chains were read from a single sample in a study of CD8+CD57+ T cells in acquired aplastic anemia. TCRdb independently ran MiXCR on the reads; one entry per CDR3 protein. The table shows about 220,000 distinct CDR3 sequences, with 34% occurring only once. Source material: sorted CD4+, CD8+, or CD8+CD57+ T cells (not recorded which) from PBMCs. The origin of the receptors is a human donor in good health, serving as a control. The CDR3 runs from the conserved cysteine through the conserved F or W. Fields, in order: clone size, J gene, D gene, V gene, CDR3 protein, CDR3 DNA. The D gene is left open where the match is weak. Some rows mark clone size as missing; the rest say once, few, many or name a class of expanded clone.

size: many
J: TRBJ1-4
D: TRBD1
V: TRBV9
CDR3: CASSVDRGNEKLFF
DNA: TGTGCCAGCAGCGTGGACAGGGGGAATGAAAAACTGTTTTTT

size: .
J: TRBJ2-5
D: .
V: TRBV6-5
CDR3: CASSYSQQQETQYF
DNA: TGTGCCAGCAGTTACTCGCAGCAGCAAGAGACCCAGTACTTC

size: many
J: TRBJ2-7
D: TRBD1
V: TRBV2
CDR3: CASSTTGTVRYEQYF
DNA: TGTGCCAGCAGTACCACCGGGACAGTCCGATACGAGCAGTACTTC

size: .
J: TRBJ1-5
D: .
V: TRBV2
CDR3: CASSGTPGPYQPQHF
DNA: TGTGCCAGCAGTGGAACTCCGGGCCCCTATCAGCCCCAGCATTTT

size: many
J: TRBJ1-2
D: .
V: TRBV10-2
CDR3: CASRPGGYGYTF
DNA: TGCGCCAGCAGGCCAGGAGGCTATGGCTACACCTTC

size: .
J: TRBJ1-5
D: .
V: TRBV6-2/TRBV6-3
CDR3: CASSYGPGTSSNQPQHF
DNA: TGTGCCAGCAGTTATGGTCCAGGGACATCTAGCAATCAGCCCCAGCATTTT

size: many
J: TRBJ1-2
D: .
V: TRBV10-3
CDR3: CAISGHRGYGYTF
DNA: TGTGCCATCAGTGGACACCGGGGCTATGGCTACACCTTC

size: .
J: TRBJ2-7
D: TRBD2
V: TRBV15
CDR3: CATSLGRGAREQYF
DNA: TGTGCCACCAGCCTTGGGCGGGGGGCGAGGGAGCAGTACTTC

size: many
J: TRBJ1-2
D: TRBD1
V: TRBV6-5
CDR3: CASSYVGRGSYGYTF
DNA: TGTGCCAGCAGTTACGTGGGCAGGGGGAGCTATGGCTACACCTTC

size: many
J: TRBJ2-5
D: .
V: TRBV2
CDR3: CASSDTRGGTQYF
DNA: TGTGCCAGCAGTGATACCCGAGGTGGGACCCAGTACTTC

size: .
J: TRBJ1-2
D: .
V: TRBV2
CDR3: CASAWTIPNYGYTF
DNA: TGTGCCAGCGCTTGGACAATACCTAACTATGGCTACACCTTC

size: .
J: TRBJ2-1
D: .
V: TRBV11-1
CDR3: CASSPKTGHGEQFF
DNA: TGTGCCAGCTCACCAAAGACAGGTCATGGTGAGCAGTTCTTC

size: few
J: TRBJ2-5
D: TRBD2
V: TRBV5-4
CDR3: CASSPGLAGVLETQYF
DNA: TGTGCCAGCAGCCCGGGACTAGCGGGAGTTTTAGAGACCCAGTACTTC

size: many
J: TRBJ2-5
D: .
V: TRBV24-1
CDR3: CATSDYRSGETQYF
DNA: TGTGCCACCAGTGATTACCGGTCGGGAGAGACCCAGTACTTC

size: many
J: TRBJ1-1
D: .
V: TRBV2
CDR3: CASRSRHTTLNTEAFF
DNA: TGTGCCAGCAGGTCCCGGCACACGACCTTGAACACTGAAGCTTTCTTT

size: many
J: TRBJ2-5
D: TRBD2
V: TRBV24-1
CDR3: CATSDGGGPGETQYF
DNA: TGTGCCACCAGTGACGGGGGGGGCCCGGGGGAGACCCAGTACTTC

size: few
J: TRBJ1-1
D: TRBD1
V: TRBV20-1
CDR3: CSAEPRGPGTEAFF
DNA: TGCAGTGCGGAACCCAGGGGGCCTGGCACTGAAGCTTTCTTT

size: .
J: TRBJ2-1
D: .
V: TRBV10-2
CDR3: CASSEREYNEQFF
DNA: TGCGCCAGCAGTGAGAGAGAATACAATGAGCAGTTCTTC

size: many
J: TRBJ1-6
D: TRBD1
V: TRBV5-1
CDR3: CASKGAFYNSPLHF
DNA: TGCGCCAGCAAGGGGGCTTTCTATAATTCACCCCTCCACTTT

size: .
J: TRBJ2-1
D: TRBD2
V: TRBV7-2
CDR3: CASSLALAGGPQFF
DNA: TGTGCCAGCAGCTTAGCGCTAGCGGGGGGCCCCCAGTTCTTC

size: many
J: TRBJ2-7
D: .
V: TRBV20-1
CDR3: CSASLRGLYEQYF
DNA: TGCAGTGCTAGTCTGAGGGGGTTGTACGAGCAGTACTTC

size: .
J: TRBJ2-1
D: .
V: TRBV10-2
CDR3: CASQENSYSEQFF
DNA: TGCGCCAGCCAGGAGAACTCCTACAGTGAGCAGTTCTTC

size: .
J: TRBJ2-7
D: .
V: TRBV5-1
CDR3: CASSSIPDEEQYF
DNA: TGCGCCAGCAGCTCGATACCCGACGAGGAGCAGTACTTC

size: many
J: TRBJ2-3
D: TRBD2
V: TRBV19
CDR3: CASQGRGAGDTQYF
DNA: TGTGCCAGTCAAGGGCGGGGGGCCGGAGATACGCAGTATTTT

size: .
J: TRBJ2-7
D: .
V: TRBV12-3/TRBV12-4
CDR3: CASRMTGSYEQYF
DNA: TGTGCCAGCAGGATGACAGGCTCCTACGAGCAGTACTTC

size: .
J: TRBJ2-1
D: TRBD2
V: TRBV7-2
CDR3: CASSPPGLAGEFPKGGEQFF
DNA: TGTGCCAGCAGCCCCCCAGGACTAGCGGGAGAATTTCCGAAAGGGGGTGAGCAGTTCTTC

size: many
J: TRBJ1-6
D: .
V: TRBV19
CDR3: CASSISSPLHF
DNA: TGTGCCAGTAGTATTTCTTCACCCCTCCACTTT

size: many
J: TRBJ1-1
D: TRBD1
V: TRBV7-2
CDR3: CASSFRQGVYVFF
DNA: TGTGCCAGCAGCTTCCGGCAGGGGGTGTACGTTTTCTTT

size: .
J: TRBJ1-6
D: .
V: TRBV27
CDR3: CASRKETVYNSPLHF
DNA: TGTGCCAGCAGAAAGGAGACTGTCTATAATTCACCCCTCCACTTT

size: few
J: TRBJ2-1
D: .
V: TRBV14
CDR3: CASSRGSGPRQFF
DNA: TGTGCCAGCAGCCGTGGTAGTGGACCAAGGCAGTTCTTC

size: many
J: TRBJ2-7
D: .
V: TRBV5-1
CDR3: CASSVSIGTYEQYF
DNA: TGCGCCAGCAGCGTGTCGATTGGCACCTACGAGCAGTACTTC

size: few
J: TRBJ2-3
D: TRBD2
V: TRBV5-1
CDR3: CASSLVLAGDTQYF
DNA: TGCGCCAGCAGCTTGGTACTAGCGGGAGATACGCAGTATTTT

size: .
J: TRBJ2-1
D: .
V: TRBV10-3
CDR3: CAISPRVGAWDNEQFF
DNA: TGTGCCATCAGTCCCAGGGTAGGGGCTTGGGACAATGAGCAGTTCTTC

size: .
J: TRBJ2-5
D: TRBD1
V: TRBV2
CDR3: CASSEDRGIEETQYF
DNA: TGTGCCAGCAGTGAAGACAGGGGGATTGAAGAGACCCAGTACTTC

size: many
J: TRBJ2-7
D: TRBD1
V: TRBV27
CDR3: CASRGDRQEQYF
DNA: TGTGCCAGCAGGGGGGACAGACAGGAGCAGTACTTC

size: .
J: TRBJ1-1
D: TRBD1
V: TRBV7-2
CDR3: CASSSDRDTEAFF
DNA: TGTGCCAGCAGTTCGGACAGGGACACTGAAGCTTTCTTT

size: .
J: TRBJ2-3
D: .
V: TRBV19
CDR3: CASSMLQSTDTLCF
DNA: TGTGCCAGTAGTATGCTGCAGAGCACAGATACGCTGTGTTTT

size: many
J: TRBJ1-1
D: TRBD1
V: TRBV24-1
CDR3: CATSGTGENTEAFF
DNA: TGTGCCACCAGCGGGACAGGGGAGAACACTGAAGCTTTCTTT

size: few
J: TRBJ1-1
D: TRBD1
V: TRBV11-2
CDR3: CASSFHRQGRNTEAFF
DNA: TGTGCCAGCAGCTTCCACCGACAGGGGAGGAACACTGAAGCTTTCTTT

size: many
J: TRBJ2-7
D: .
V: TRBV19
CDR3: CASSISPTQSYEQYF
DNA: TGTGCCAGTAGTATATCCCCGACACAGTCCTACGAGCAGTACTTC

size: many
J: TRBJ1-3
D: TRBD1
V: TRBV25-1
CDR3: CASSGRGQGASGNTIYF
DNA: TGTGCCAGCAGTGGCCGGGGACAGGGGGCCTCTGGAAACACCATATATTTT

size: many
J: TRBJ1-1
D: .
V: TRBV7-9
CDR3: CASSLAGPNTEAFF
DNA: TGTGCCAGCAGCTTAGCCGGACCGAACACTGAAGCTTTCTTT

size: many
J: TRBJ2-2
D: .
V: TRBV2
CDR3: CASRGGLGTGELFF
DNA: TGTGCCAGCAGGGGAGGTTTAGGCACCGGGGAGCTGTTTTTT

size: .
J: TRBJ1-5
D: .
V: TRBV18
CDR3: CACSPGRVSNQPQHF
DNA: TGTGCCTGCTCACCGGGACGGGTTAGCAATCAGCCCCAGCATTTT

size: many
J: TRBJ2-7
D: .
V: TRBV20-1
CDR3: CSALGQASYEQYF
DNA: TGCAGTGCCCTGGGGCAGGCGTCCTACGAGCAGTACTTC

size: .
J: TRBJ2-7
D: .
V: TRBV20-1
CDR3: CSADPSDLCYEQYF
DNA: TGCAGTGCTGACCCGAGTGACTTATGCTACGAGCAGTACTTC

size: .
J: TRBJ2-7
D: TRBD2
V: TRBV30
CDR3: CAWTQSGRGGLGEQYF
DNA: TGTGCCTGGACCCAGTCCGGGCGGGGGGGCTTAGGCGAGCAGTACTTC

size: .
J: TRBJ1-5
D: TRBD1
V: TRBV25-1
CDR3: CASQTGGEVGQPQHF
DNA: TGTGCCAGCCAGACAGGGGGAGAGGTCGGTCAGCCCCAGCATTTT

size: many
J: TRBJ1-1
D: .
V: TRBV19
CDR3: CASSMVRVNTEAFF
DNA: TGTGCCAGTAGTATGGTCCGGGTGAACACTGAAGCTTTCTTT

size: few
J: TRBJ1-6
D: .
V: TRBV6-1
CDR3: CASSPVRDLSYNSPLHF
DNA: TGTGCCAGCAGTCCCGTGCGGGACCTCTCCTATAATTCACCCCTCCACTTT